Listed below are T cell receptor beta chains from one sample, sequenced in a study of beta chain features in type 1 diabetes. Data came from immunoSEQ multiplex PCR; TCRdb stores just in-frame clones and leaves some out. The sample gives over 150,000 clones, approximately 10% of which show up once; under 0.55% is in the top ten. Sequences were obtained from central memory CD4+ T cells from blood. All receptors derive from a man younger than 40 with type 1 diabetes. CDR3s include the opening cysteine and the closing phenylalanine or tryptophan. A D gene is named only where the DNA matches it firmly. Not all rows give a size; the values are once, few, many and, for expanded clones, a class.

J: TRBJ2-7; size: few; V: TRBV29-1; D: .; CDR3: CSVVADINYEQYF; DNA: TGCAGCGTTGTAGCGGATATAAACTACGAGCAGTACTTC
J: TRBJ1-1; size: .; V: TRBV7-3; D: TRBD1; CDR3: CASSRGQDPTEAFF; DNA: TGTGCCAGCAGCCGGGGACAGGACCCCACTGAAGCTTTCTTT
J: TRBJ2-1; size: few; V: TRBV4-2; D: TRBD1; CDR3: CASSQDRLTGDYNEQFF; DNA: TGTGCCAGCAGCCAGGACCGTCTGACAGGGGACTACAATGAGCAGTTCTTC
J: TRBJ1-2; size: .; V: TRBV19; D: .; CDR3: CASTHPGRGSPWGYTF; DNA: TGTGCCAGTACCCACCCCGGACGGGGATCCCCCTGGGGCTACACCTTC
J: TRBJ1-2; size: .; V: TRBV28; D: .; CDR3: CASSSREDGYTF; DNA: TGTGCCAGCAGTTCGCGGGAGGATGGCTACACCTTC
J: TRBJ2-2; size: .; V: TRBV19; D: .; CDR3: CAIRDLLNTGELFF; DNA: TGTGCCATTAGGGACTTACTGAACACCGGGGAGCTGTTTTTT
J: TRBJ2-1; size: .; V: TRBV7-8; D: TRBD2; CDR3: CASSFLSGSGYNEQFF; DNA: TGTGCCAGCAGCTTCCTAAGCGGGAGCGGTTACAATGAGCAGTTCTTC
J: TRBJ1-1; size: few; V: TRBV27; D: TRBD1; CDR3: CASSLRQGAAEAFF; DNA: TGTGCCAGCAGTTTACGACAGGGGGCTGCTGAAGCTTTCTTT
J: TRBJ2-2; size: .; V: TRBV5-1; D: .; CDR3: CASTLELGGTGNTGELFF; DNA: TGCGCCAGCACCCTAGAACTGGGCGGGACCGGGAACACCGGGGAGCTGTTTTTT
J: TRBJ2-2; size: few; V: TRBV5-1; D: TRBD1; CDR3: CASSAPGQMTGELFF; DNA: TGCGCCAGCAGCGCCCCGGGACAGATGACCGGGGAGCTGTTTTTT
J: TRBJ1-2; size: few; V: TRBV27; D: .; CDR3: CASSFSGQRRYGYTF; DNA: TGTGCCAGCAGTTTCTCAGGACAGAGACGGTATGGCTACACCTTC
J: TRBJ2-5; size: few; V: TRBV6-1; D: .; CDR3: CASNIRRSQETQYF; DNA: TGTGCCAGCAATATTAGACGGAGCCAAGAGACCCAGTACTTC